One T cell receptor beta chain is described in this entry. The sample has other DNA sequences that encode this CDR3 too. The data are from a study of blood T cell repertoires in COVID-19. Trimming took 6 bases from V and 1 from J, leaving 7 bases between them. Looked up from germline, CDR1 is MNHEY and CDR2 is SVGAGI. The CDR3 contains 13 residues. Original data processing: Amplification of reference gene primers provided the estimated nucleated cell counts. Measured with immunoSEQ multiplex PCR; TCRdb has only the in-frame clones, and not every one. The V and J calls and clone size come from that table; D and trimming were worked out from the DNA. Among a few hundred thousand clones listed, 88% were seen once. All enrollees were roughly 18 to 90 years old and from roughly 22 US areas. Categorization into cohorts depended on clinical history that participants reported.

This clonotype was sampled from a woman younger than 45 who had recovered from COVID-19. The specimen sequenced was PBMCs or T cells enriched from blood (not recorded which). The J gene is TRBJ1-3, the V gene TRBV6-5, with D possibly matching TRBD1 (6 bases). CDR3 residues: CASRQGSGNTIYF. CDR3 DNA sequence: TGTGCCAGCAGACAGGGATCTGGAAACACCATATATTTT.